This record looks at one T cell receptor (beta chain) sequence and its context. Only in-frame clones appear in the TCRdb table, and some are missing; sequencing was by immunoSEQ multiplex PCR. The sample includes roughly 68,000 clones, nearly 90% seen only once; the top ten take 4% to 4.5%. This record comes from a study of OX40 agonist ivuxolimab in advanced cancers. About the study: The patients got ivuxolimab, which is an agonistic anti-OX40 (CD134) antibody.

The CDR3 is 14 residues long. V gave up 9 bases and J gave up 5 bases, with 20 bases separating them. The germline V gene encodes CDR1 KGHSH and CDR2 LQKENI. Patients were ruled out by autoimmune disease history or systemic immunosuppression. Samples of blood were obtained at baseline, on cycle 4 day 1, and on cycle 7 day 1. The TCR originated in an adult with an advanced solid tumor such as melanoma, head and neck, liver or kidney cancer. The material was CD4+ or CD8+ T cells sorted from blood, obtained in a trial of the OX40 agonist ivuxolimab. V is TRBV18 and J is TRBJ2-7, with D hard to call. This chain's CDR3 is CASGILGVPNEQYF. The CDR3 bases are TGTGCCAGTGGGATCCTTGGGGTTCCTAACGAGCAGTACTTC.